Here is one T cell receptor beta chain with its context. This sample is drawn from a study of blood T cell repertoires in COVID-19. This CDR3 has 16 amino acids. The germline V and J ends were trimmed by 5 bases and 4 bases, with 15 bases remaining between them. The germline gives CDR1 LNHDA, CDR2 SQIVND (reference sequence). The repertoire was sequenced with immunoSEQ multiplex PCR; TCRdb's copy has only in-frame clones and lacks some. This sample has around 270,000 clones, with roughly four fifths found just once. The source is a person between 65 and 80 years old with COVID-19, enrolled during active disease. The J gene is TRBJ1-6, the V gene TRBV19, with D possibly matching TRBD1 (5 bases). Sequencing was carried out using peripheral blood. The CDR3 protein is CASSGRDVRYNSPLHF. The CDR3 DNA reads as TGTGCCAGTAGTGGGCGGGACGTACGGTATAATTCACCCCTCCACTTT.